This entry features one T cell receptor (beta chain) sequence. This sample stems from a study of shared clonotypes between healthy human individuals. The data were produced by immunoSEQ multiplex PCR, yet TCRdb's version contains in-frame clones alone and is incomplete. Here the sample spans a few million clones, around 90% being singletons. This CDR3 region has 15 residues. The germline CDR1 and CDR2 sequences are MNHEY and SMNVEV (reference sequence). V was pared by 4 bases and J by 9 bases, with 5 bases of the junction left unmatched. This receptor was identified in a man aged 18 to 35 in good health. The chain carries TRBV27 and TRBJ2-1; 14 bases are shared with TRBD2. The specimen was naive CD4+ T cells sorted from blood. The subset was: CD45RA+ positively selected. CDR3 bases: TGTGCCAGCAGTTCACCGGGACTAGCGGGAGCTGAGCAGTTCTTC. Protein sequence: CASSSPGLAGAEQFF.